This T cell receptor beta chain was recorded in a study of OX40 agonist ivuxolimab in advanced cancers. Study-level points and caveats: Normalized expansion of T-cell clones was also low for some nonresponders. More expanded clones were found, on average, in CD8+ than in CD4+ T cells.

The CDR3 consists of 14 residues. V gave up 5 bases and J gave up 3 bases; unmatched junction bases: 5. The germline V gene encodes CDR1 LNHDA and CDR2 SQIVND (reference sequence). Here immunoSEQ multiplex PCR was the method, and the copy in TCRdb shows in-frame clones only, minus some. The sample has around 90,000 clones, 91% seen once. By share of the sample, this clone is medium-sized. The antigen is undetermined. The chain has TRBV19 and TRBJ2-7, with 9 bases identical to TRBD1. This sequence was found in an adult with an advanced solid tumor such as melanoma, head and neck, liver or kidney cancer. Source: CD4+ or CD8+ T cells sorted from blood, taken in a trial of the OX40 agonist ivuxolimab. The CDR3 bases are TGTGCCAGTAGTTGGGACAGGGCATGCTACGAGCAGTACTTC. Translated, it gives CASSWDRACYEQYF.